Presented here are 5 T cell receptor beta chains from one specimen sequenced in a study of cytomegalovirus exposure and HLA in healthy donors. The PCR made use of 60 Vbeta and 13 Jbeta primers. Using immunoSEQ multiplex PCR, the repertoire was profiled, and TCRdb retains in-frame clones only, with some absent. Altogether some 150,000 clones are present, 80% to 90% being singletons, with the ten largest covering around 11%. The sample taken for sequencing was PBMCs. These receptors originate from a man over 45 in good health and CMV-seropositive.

In nucleotides, the CDR3 is TGTGCCAGCAGCTATCCGACAGGGGGGAACACCGGGGAGCTGTTTTTT. Translation gives CASSYPTGGNTGELFF. The chain combines TRBV11-1 with TRBJ2-2; TRBD1 agrees at 9 bases. The CDR3 has 16 amino acids. V lost 4 bases to trimming and J lost 1 base; unmatched junction nucleotides: 4. The germline V gene has CDR1 SGHAT and CDR2 FQDESV (reference sequence).

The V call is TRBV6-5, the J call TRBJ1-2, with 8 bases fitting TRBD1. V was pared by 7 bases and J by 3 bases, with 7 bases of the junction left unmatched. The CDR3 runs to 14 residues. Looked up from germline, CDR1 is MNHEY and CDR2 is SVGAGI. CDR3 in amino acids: CASNRAGGDYGYTF. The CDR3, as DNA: TGTGCCAGCAACCGAGCAGGGGGCGACTATGGCTACACCTTC.

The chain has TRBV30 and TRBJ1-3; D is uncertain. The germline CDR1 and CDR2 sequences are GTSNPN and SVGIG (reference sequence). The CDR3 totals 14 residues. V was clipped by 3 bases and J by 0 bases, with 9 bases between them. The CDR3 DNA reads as TGTGCCTGGAGAGACACGAGCTCTGGAAACACCATATATTTT. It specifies CAWRDTSSGNTIYF.

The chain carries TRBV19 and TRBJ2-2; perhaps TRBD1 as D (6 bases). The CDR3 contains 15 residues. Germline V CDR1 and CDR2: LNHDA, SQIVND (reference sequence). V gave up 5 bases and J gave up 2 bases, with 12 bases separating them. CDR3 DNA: TGTGCCAGTAGTCCGAAGACAGGTAACACCGGGGAGCTGTTTTTT. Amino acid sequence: CASSPKTGNTGELFF.

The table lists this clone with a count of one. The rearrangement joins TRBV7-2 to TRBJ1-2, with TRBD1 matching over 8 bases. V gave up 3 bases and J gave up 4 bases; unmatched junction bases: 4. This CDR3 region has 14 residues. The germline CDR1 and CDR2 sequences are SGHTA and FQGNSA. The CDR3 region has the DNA TGTGCCAGCAGCTTCCAGGGGGCAGCCTATGGCTACACCTTC. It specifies CASSFQGAAYGYTF.